The entry below describes one TCR beta chain. Its antigen is not identified. These data come from a study of shared clonotypes between healthy human individuals. Regarding the study as a whole: Rarefaction exposed incomplete sorted-subset sequencing despite large depth.

Germline lookup yields CDR1 SNHLY and CDR2 FYNNEI. The CDR3 is 13 residues long. V gave up 2 bases and J gave up 5 bases, with 9 bases separating them. Naive CD8 cells, CD45RO-negative and positively selected for CCR7, excluded terminally differentiated effector memory CD45RA+ cells. The data were produced by immunoSEQ multiplex PCR, yet TCRdb's version contains in-frame clones alone and is incomplete. The sample lists about 2.1 million clones, 80% to 95% occurring once. The chain recombines TRBV2 with TRBJ1-2; the D gene is possibly TRBD1 (5 bases). The sequence came from a man aged 18 to 29 in good health. Some clones in this sample may be carry-over from other donors' samples. The sequencing input was naive CD8+ T cells from PBMCs. CDR3 sequence reads: CASSEWAGYGYTF. CDR3 DNA: TGTGCCAGCAGTGAATGGGCAGGGTATGGCTACACCTTC.